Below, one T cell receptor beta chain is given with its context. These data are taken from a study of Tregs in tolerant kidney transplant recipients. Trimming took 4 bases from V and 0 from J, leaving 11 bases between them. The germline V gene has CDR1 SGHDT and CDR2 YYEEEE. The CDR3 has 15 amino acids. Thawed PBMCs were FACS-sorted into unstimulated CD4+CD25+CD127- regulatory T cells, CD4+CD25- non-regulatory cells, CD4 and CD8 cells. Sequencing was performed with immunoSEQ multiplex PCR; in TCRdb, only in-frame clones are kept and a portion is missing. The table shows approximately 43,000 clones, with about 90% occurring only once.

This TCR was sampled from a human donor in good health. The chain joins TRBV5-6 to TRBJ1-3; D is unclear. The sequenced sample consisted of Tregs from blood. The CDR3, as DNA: TGTGCCAGCAGCATGGGCCTCCTCTCTGGAAACACCATATATTTT. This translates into CASSMGLLSGNTIYF.